This TCR beta chain emerged from a study of blood T cells in healthy people across ages. At the level of the study: For every two T cells, template switching captured about one barcoded beta molecule.

A word on this clonotype: Its matching antigen is unknown.

It was with a sample-barcoded 5' primer and a J-beta primer mix that a second PCR of about 7 to 12 cycles was run. TCRdb itself ran the 5' RACE reads through MiXCR, one entry per CDR3 protein. The table shows 1,500,000 or so distinct CDR3 sequences, with 55% to 75% occurring only once. Study-level findings and limits: Both naive CD4+ cell counts and diversity were greater in long-lived donors than in aged donors. Diversity estimated from one million T cells was considered an underestimate.

The CDR3 covers 18 residues. Germline CDR1 and CDR2: LGHNT and FRNRAP. V lost 7 bases to trimming and J lost 3 bases; unmatched junction nucleotides: 17. The donors, all healthy, were Caucasians living in Russia, aged about 6 to 95. The V and J genes are TRBV12-5 and TRBJ2-3; 9 bases align to TRBD2. This clonotype was sampled from a man aged 18 to 35 in good health. Sequenced input: blood. The CDR3 nucleotides read TGTGCTAGTGCAGGCGGGATAGCGGGAGTGACCGGTACAGATACGCAGTATTTT. The encoded protein is CASAGGIAGVTGTDTQYF.